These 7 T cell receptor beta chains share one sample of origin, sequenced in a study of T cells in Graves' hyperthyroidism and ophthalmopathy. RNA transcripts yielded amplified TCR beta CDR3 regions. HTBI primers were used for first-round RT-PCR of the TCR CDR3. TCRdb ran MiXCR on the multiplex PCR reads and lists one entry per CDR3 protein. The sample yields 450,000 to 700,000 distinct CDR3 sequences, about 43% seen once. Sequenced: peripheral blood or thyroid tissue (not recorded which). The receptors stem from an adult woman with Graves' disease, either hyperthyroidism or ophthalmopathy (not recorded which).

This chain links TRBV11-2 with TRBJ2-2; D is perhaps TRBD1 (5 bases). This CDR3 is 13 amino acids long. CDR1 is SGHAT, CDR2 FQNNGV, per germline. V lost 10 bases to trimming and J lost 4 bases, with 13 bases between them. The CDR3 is CANSLGATGELFF. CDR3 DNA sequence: TGTGCCAATAGCCTAGGGGCCACCGGGGAGCTGTTTTTT.

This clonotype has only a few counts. The CDR3 is CATSQGQIQPQHF. In DNA form, the CDR3 reads TGTGCCACCAGTCAGGGACAAATTCAGCCCCAGCATTTT. The chain joins TRBV24-1 to TRBJ1-5; TRBD1 might be the D (6 bases). V was trimmed by 6 bases and J by 6 bases, leaving 11 bases between them. The germline V gene has CDR1 KGHDR and CDR2 SFDVKD. The CDR3 has 13 amino acids.

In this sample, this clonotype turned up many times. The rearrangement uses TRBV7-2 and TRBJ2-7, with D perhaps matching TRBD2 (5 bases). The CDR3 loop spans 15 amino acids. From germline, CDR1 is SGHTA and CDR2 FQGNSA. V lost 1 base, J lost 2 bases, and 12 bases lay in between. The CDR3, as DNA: TGTGCCAGCAGCTTAGTCGGAGGCGCCCCCTACGAGCAGTACTTC. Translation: CASSLVGGAPYEQYF.

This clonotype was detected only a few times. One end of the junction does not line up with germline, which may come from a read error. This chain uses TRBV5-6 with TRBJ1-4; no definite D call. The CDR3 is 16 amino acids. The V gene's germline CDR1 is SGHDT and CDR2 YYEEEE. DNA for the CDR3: TGTGCCAGCAGCGCCGACATTGGGGAAACTAATGGAAAACTGTTTTTT. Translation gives CASSADIGETNGKLFF.

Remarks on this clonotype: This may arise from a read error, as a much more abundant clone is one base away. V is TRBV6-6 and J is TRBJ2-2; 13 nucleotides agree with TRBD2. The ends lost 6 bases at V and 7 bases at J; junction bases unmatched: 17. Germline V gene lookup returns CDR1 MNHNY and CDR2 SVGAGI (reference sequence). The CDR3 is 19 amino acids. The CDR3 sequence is CASRVLAGGPIHSIGELFF. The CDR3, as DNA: TGTGCCAGCAGAGTACTAGCGGGAGGGCCGATCCATAGCATCGGGGAGCTGTTTTTT.

The CDR3: CAISVAAPGYEQYF. The CDR3 DNA reads TGTGCCATCAGTGTGGCGGCCCCGGGCTACGAGCAGTACTTC. This chain joins TRBV10-3 and TRBJ2-7; D is ambiguous. CDR1 ENHRY and CDR2 SYGVKD come from the germline V gene. Deletions cut 4 bases from V and 3 bases from J, with 13 bases between. The CDR3 runs 14 residues.

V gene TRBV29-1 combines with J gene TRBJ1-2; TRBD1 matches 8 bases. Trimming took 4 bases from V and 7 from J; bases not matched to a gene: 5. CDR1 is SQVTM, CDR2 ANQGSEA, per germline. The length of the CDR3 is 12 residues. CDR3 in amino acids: CSVVDRAPGYTF. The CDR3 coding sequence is TGCAGCGTTGTGGACAGGGCCCCTGGCTACACCTTC.